The 26 T cell receptor beta chains in this list originate from one sample, sequenced in a study of blood T cell repertoires in COVID-19. The data were produced by immunoSEQ multiplex PCR, yet TCRdb's version contains in-frame clones alone and is incomplete. The sample carries about 200,000 clones, roughly nine tenths recorded once. The sequenced sample was peripheral blood. The receptor set was obtained from a woman aged 45-65 years with acute or convalescent COVID-19.

This clone has more than one count but fewer than ten. The identical CDR3 is also encoded by other nucleotide sequences in the sample. CDR3: CASSIGQGLNYGYTF. The CDR3 region has the DNA TGTGCCAGTAGTATAGGTCAGGGACTTAACTATGGCTACACCTTC. V is TRBV19 and J is TRBJ1-2; D possibly corresponds to TRBD1 (5 bases). CDR1 is LNHDA, CDR2 SQIVND, per germline (reference sequence). The CDR3 extends over 15 amino acids. V lost 1 base, J lost 1 base, and 10 bases lay in between.

This clone showed up just once. In the same sample, other DNA sequences code for this CDR3. The chain combines TRBV9 with TRBJ2-1; D might be TRBD2 (7 bases). From germline, CDR1 is SGDLS and CDR2 YYNGEE. The CDR3 has 14 residues. V dropped 0 bases and J dropped 8 bases, with 12 bases sitting between them. CDR3 region: CASSVEGGRDEQFF. The CDR3 DNA sequence: TGTGCCAGCAGCGTAGAGGGGGGGCGCGATGAGCAGTTCTTC.

The CDR3 DNA reads TGTGCCAGCAGTCGGACGGGAGATACGCAGTATTTT. Translating gives CASSRTGDTQYF. The chain uses TRBV6-6 and TRBJ2-3; no clear D gene. This CDR3 has 12 residues. Deletions cut 5 bases from V and 5 bases from J, with 8 bases between. CDR1 and CDR2 from the germline V gene are MNHNY and SVGAGI (reference sequence).

The J gene is TRBJ2-3, the V gene TRBV11-3, with D possibly matching TRBD2 (6 bases). V shed 5 bases and J shed 2 bases, with 11 bases lying between them. The CDR3 totals 14 residues. The germline gives CDR1 SGHNT, CDR2 YENEEA. CDR3 DNA sequence: TGTGCCAGCAGCCTCAGCGGGCTCACAGATACGCAGTATTTT. The encoded protein is CASSLSGLTDTQYF.

J is TRBJ2-1 and V is TRBV7-2, with a tentative D call TRBD1 (7 bases). Trimming removed 6 bases from V and 7 bases from J, with 16 bases in between. The germline V gene has CDR1 SGHTA and CDR2 FQGNSA. The length of the CDR3 is 14 residues. In DNA, the CDR3 is TGTGCCAGCAGTCTAGGAGGGGGCTTGAATGAGCAGTTCTTC. Protein: CASSLGGGLNEQFF. Looking up the rest from reference TRBV7-2 and TRBJ2-1 gives the full variable domain: GAGVSQSPSNKVTEKGKDVELRCDPISGHTALYWYRQSLGQGLEFLIYFQGNSAPDKSGLPSDRFSAERTGGSVSTLTIQRTQQEDSAVYLCASSLGGGLNEQFFGPGTRLTVL.

This sequence joins TRBV23-1 and TRBJ2-2; TRBD1 matches 8 bases. TRBV23-1 is recorded as an ORF, its role being uncertain. With V trimmed by 11 bases and J by 1 base, 21 bases remained unmatched. This CDR3 has 19 residues. CDR3: CAGSGAWGQELMNTGELFF. CDR3 coding DNA: TGCGCCGGTTCCGGTGCCTGGGGACAGGAGCTTATGAACACCGGGGAGCTGTTTTTT.

The V gene is TRBV24-1, the J gene TRBJ1-1, with TRBD1 matching over 10 bases. The germline V gene has CDR1 KGHDR and CDR2 SFDVKD. The CDR3 runs to 15 residues. V dropped 3 bases and J dropped 6; count of bases not matched to a gene: 6. In DNA form, the CDR3 reads TGTGCCACCAGTGATCCCGGACAGGGGGTCCCTGAAGCTTTCTTT. This codes for CATSDPGQGVPEAFF.

Only one count was recorded for this clone. The chain uses TRBV30 and TRBJ1-6, with D perhaps TRBD1 (5 bases). Per germline, CDR1 GTSNPN and CDR2 SVGIG (reference sequence). The CDR3 covers 13 residues. The V gene lost 8 bases and the J gene lost 5 bases, with 13 bases spanning the gap. For the CDR3, the DNA is TGTGCCGGATACAGGTCTAATAATTCACCCCTCCACTTT. It translates to CAGYRSNNSPLHF.

The V gene is TRBV24-1, the J gene TRBJ2-3, with D maybe TRBD2 (5 bases). CDR1 is KGHDR, CDR2 SFDVKD, per germline. This CDR3 is 14 amino acids long. V was shortened by 5 bases and J by 2 bases, with 10 bases between the two germline ends. As DNA, the CDR3 is TGTGCCACCAGTGCGGTCGGGAACACAGATACGCAGTATTTT. Its protein product is CATSAVGNTDTQYF.

The V call is TRBV30, the J call TRBJ2-1; D gene uncertain. Germline CDR1 GTSNPN, CDR2 SVGIG (reference sequence). The CDR3 length is 11 residues. Trimming removed 2 bases at V and 6 bases at J, with 5 bases between. CDR3 bases: TGTGCCTGGAGTCCGTTCAATGAGCAGTTCTTC. It is translated as CAWSPFNEQFF.

The rearrangement uses TRBV5-1 and TRBJ2-2, with TRBD1 matching 8 bases. The CDR3 sequence is 17 residues long. The V segment lost 4 bases and the J segment 4 bases; nucleotides outside the gene matches: 12. Germline V gene lookup returns CDR1 SGHRS and CDR2 YFSETQ. CDR3 sequence (DNA): TGCGCCAGCAGCCCACTTCAACAGGGGGTGGTCACCGGGGAGCTGTTTTTT. Translating it yields CASSPLQQGVVTGELFF.

This clone came up a few times. The chain is built from TRBV10-1 and TRBJ2-3, with 10 bases aligning to TRBD2. This CDR3 region has 15 residues. V was pared by 2 bases and J by 6 bases, with 5 bases of the junction left unmatched. Germline-derived CDR1 and CDR2 are WNHNN and SYGVQD (reference sequence). In nucleotides, the CDR3 is TGCGCCAGCAGTGAGATTCTAGCGGGAGCCGATACGCAGTATTTT. Amino acid sequence: CASSEILAGADTQYF.

This clone was counted only a few times. The chain joins TRBV30 to TRBJ1-6, with D possibly matching TRBD1 (5 bases). In germline, CDR1 is GTSNPN, CDR2 SVGIG (reference sequence). The CDR3 is 16 residues long. Trimming stripped 5 bases from V and 9 bases from J, with 23 bases between. In DNA, the CDR3 is TGTGCCTGGGGGCCCGGCGGAGGGACGTTCGGTTCACCCCTCCACTTT. The encoded protein is CAWGPGGGTFGSPLHF.

A note on this clone: Different DNA sequences within this sample yield the same CDR3. This rearrangement joins TRBV19 to TRBJ1-2; 9 nucleotides line up with TRBD1. V shed 8 bases and J 2 bases; nucleotides not matched to a gene: 9. Looked up from germline, CDR1 is LNHDA and CDR2 is SQIVND (reference sequence). The CDR3 has 15 residues. For the CDR3, the DNA is TGTGCCAGTTCCATTGGACAGGGGTTGAACTATGGCTACACCTTC. Its translation: CASSIGQGLNYGYTF.

This chain uses TRBV15 with TRBJ2-4, with TRBD1 as a possible D gene (7 bases). Trimming shortened V by 0 bases and J by 8 bases, and 14 bases separated the two germline ends. This CDR3 is built from 15 residues. CDR1 and CDR2 (germline): LNHNV, YYDKDF (reference sequence). CDR3 nucleotides: TGTGCCACCAGCAGAGATCCCGGCAGGGGGGACATTCAGTACTTC. Translated: CATSRDPGRGDIQYF.

This clone was detected once. V usage is TRBV18 and J usage is TRBJ1-4; TRBD1 matches at 9 bases. The CDR3 has 15 amino acids. Germline loops: CDR1 KGHSH, CDR2 LQKENI. Germline trimming cut 5 bases from V and 9 bases from J; bases unmatched to any gene: 10. DNA of the CDR3: TGTGCCAGCTCATATACCGGGACAGGGTCGCAAAAACTGTTTTTT. Translated: CASSYTGTGSQKLFF.

The CDR3 DNA is TGTGCCAGCAGCTCCCCTTACAGGGCGGGGGACACTGAAGCTTTCTTT. Its translation is CASSSPYRAGDTEAFF. This chain connects TRBV6-2 or TRBV6-3 to TRBJ1-1; a weak D match, TRBD1 (6 bases). The V gene lost 6 bases and the J gene lost 3 bases, with 20 bases spanning the gap. The CDR3 sequence is 16 residues long. CDR1 is MNHEY, CDR2 SVGEGT, per germline.

The chain couples TRBV7-9 to TRBJ1-5; no clear D gene. CDR1 is SEHNR and CDR2 is FQNEAQ in the germline V gene (reference sequence). CDR3 length: 16 residues. The V end lost 5 bases, the J end lost 2 bases, and 16 bases lay between the germline ends. The chain's CDR3 is CASSDSDLWGNQPQHF. CDR3 bases: TGTGCCAGCAGCGACTCGGATCTCTGGGGCAATCAGCCCCAGCATTTT.

The chain has TRBV2 and TRBJ1-2, with 8 bases identical to TRBD1. Germline V gene lookup returns CDR1 SNHLY and CDR2 FYNNEI. Germline trimming cut 6 bases from V and 1 base from J; bases unmatched to any gene: 7. The CDR3 runs 15 residues. CDR3 amino acids: CASRQLGQGNYGYTF. The CDR3, as DNA: TGTGCCAGCAGACAGCTAGGACAGGGTAACTATGGCTACACCTTC.

CDR3 protein: CAISVTGTSGGLDNEQFF. The CDR3 bases are TGTGCCATCAGTGTAACCGGGACTAGCGGGGGGCTGGACAATGAGCAGTTCTTC. The genes are TRBV10-3 and TRBJ2-1; 15 nucleotides align to TRBD2. The CDR3 extends over 18 amino acids. The germline gives CDR1 ENHRY, CDR2 SYGVKD. With V trimmed by 4 bases and J by 5 bases, 9 bases remained unmatched.

The chain is built from TRBV2 and TRBJ2-2; D unclear. Per the germline V gene, CDR1 is SNHLY and CDR2 is FYNNEI. The CDR3 totals 13 residues. Trimming left V 1 base short and J 4 bases short, with 4 bases between. The CDR3 loop reads CASSEDFTGELFF. The CDR3 coding sequence is TGTGCCAGCAGTGAAGACTTCACCGGGGAGCTGTTTTTT.

The V gene is TRBV19, the J gene TRBJ2-6; D might be TRBD1 (6 bases). Germline assignment: CDR1 LNHDA and CDR2 SQIVND (reference sequence). The V end lost 6 bases, the J end lost 3 bases, and 12 bases lay between the germline ends. CDR3 length equals 15 residues. The CDR3: CASRLGAGGANVLTF. CDR3 nucleotides: TGTGCCAGTAGGCTGGGGGCGGGTGGGGCCAACGTCCTGACTTTC.

This rearrangement joins TRBV27 to TRBJ1-2, with TRBD1 matching 8 bases. This CDR3 comprises 15 residues. Germline CDR1 and CDR2: MNHEY and SMNVEV (reference sequence). Trimming cost V 8 bases and J 4 bases; bases outside gene matches: 12. The CDR3 region is CASEFGTGLAYGYTF. In nucleotides, the CDR3 is TGTGCCAGCGAGTTCGGGACAGGACTTGCCTATGGCTACACCTTC.

The chain employs TRBV7-2 and TRBJ2-1; the match to TRBD1 covers 9 bases. The CDR3 spans 15 residues. Germline V lookup: CDR1 SGHTA, CDR2 FQGNSA. V lost 5 bases and J lost 6; bases outside the gene matches: 8. Here the CDR3 reads CASSKQGARSNEQFF. The DNA of the CDR3 is TGTGCCAGCAGCAAACAGGGGGCGAGGAGCAATGAGCAGTTCTTC.

The V and J genes are TRBV11-2 and TRBJ2-1; TRBD2 aligns across 13 bases. Germline-derived CDR1 and CDR2 are SGHAT and FQNNGV. V shed 5 bases and J 0 bases; nucleotides not matched to a gene: 10. The CDR3 has 19 residues. The CDR3 loop reads CASSPLIRTSGGSYNEQFF. CDR3 sequence (DNA): TGTGCCAGCAGCCCTCTTATAAGGACTAGCGGGGGCTCCTACAATGAGCAGTTCTTC.

J is TRBJ2-3 and V is TRBV13; TRBD2 is a possible D gene (5 bases). The CDR3 is 15 residues long. Germline values: CDR1 PRHDT, CDR2 FYEKMQ (reference sequence). Trimming left V 5 bases short and J 2 bases short, with 14 bases between. CDR3: CASSPPQRTTDTQYF. The DNA for the CDR3 is TGTGCCAGCAGCCCACCCCAGCGGACCACAGATACGCAGTATTTT.